This TCR beta chain was sequenced in a study of CD8 T cells in Susac syndrome (dated by TCRdb to the late 2010s). Study-wide context: Of the Susac syndrome patients who were sequenced, under 10 were in clinical remission while roughly six had clinically active disease. The study used repertoire sequencing to test whether antigen drove CD8+ T cell activation and differentiation in Susac syndrome. At blood withdrawal, Susac syndrome patients were either therapy-naive, taking corticosteroids (in some cases with IVIg as well), or taking IVIg alone. Study-wide findings and limitations: The number of individuals in the TCR sequencing and HLA analysis was recognized as being relatively small. In the CD4+ T cell repertoire of Susac syndrome patients, clonal expansion was not detected.

A remark on this clonotype: The clone's antigen remains unknown. It has no much larger one-base neighbor in the sample; base qualities were not kept.

Peripheral blood CD8+ and CD4+ T cells from healthy donors, Susac syndrome patients and multiple sclerosis patients were profiled using high-throughput TCR beta sequencing. The Susac syndrome patients fulfilled recently defined diagnostic criteria for either definite or probable disease. CD8+ TEMRA cells were enriched by FACS, while bulk CD8+ and CD4+ T cells were purified by magnetic negative isolation. Blood was collected in EDTA tubes and processed within 24 hours, with PBMCs isolated through density gradient centrifugation. PBMCs intended for TCR sequencing were frozen in liquid nitrogen and were later thawed in a 37 degrees C water bath. The sorted or isolated CD4+, CD8+ and CD8+ TEMRA cells reached a purity of at least 90%. RNA was extracted using the RNeasy kit, and about 0.5 to 1 ug of the RNA was reverse transcribed with random hexamers. TCR beta CDR3 regions were amplified with the immunoSEQ multiplex PCR assay covering 54 Vbeta and 13 Jbeta segments. Bias from PCR amplification was corrected by using a synthetic template baseline for primer optimization and for computational correction. On the study's bioinformatics: Reads were annotated to V, D and J genes according to IMGT and were analyzed with immunoSEQ Analyzer, with only productive sequences retained. Clonality was computed as one minus Shannon entropy normalized by log2 of the number of productive unique sequences. Public and private clones were assessed among the 100 most prevalent clones of each patient and control. A clone was defined as Susac-specific if it was absent from the healthy and MS cohorts, from over 1,000 published viral clones and from other ImmuneACCESS disease sequences. The public reads were run again by TCRdb, first through fastp at Q25 and then through MiXCR, and only productive beta chains were kept. When rows share a CDR3 protein, they turn into one entry using the most common DNA and genes. The V and J calls reflect TCRdb's pipeline rather than the authors' work. The sample table lists about 240,000 distinct CDR3 sequences, approximately 95% of them with a count of one. Clones ranked in the top ten supply around 0.1% of the sample.

Taken from the germline V gene, the CDR1 and CDR2 loops are LGHNA and YNFKEQ. From the cysteine up to the phenylalanine, the CDR3 has a length of 16 residues. The kept DNA is CDR3 alone, 48 bases in frame from the first base. The V end loses 4 bases and the J end loses 0 bases, and a stretch of 12 bases separates them. This TCR was sampled from a human donor with Susac syndrome. Sample: CD4+ T cells from PBMCs. The chain joins TRBV4-2 to TRBJ2-2; a tentative D match to TRBD1 spans 6 bases. The CDR3 is CASSRRGTTNTGELFF. The base sequence is TGTGCCAGCAGCCGTAGAGGGACAACGAACACCGGGGAGCTGTTTTTT.